The clone carrying this T cell receptor beta chain was observed many times. Its specificity is not known. The data derive from a study of identical twins. The CDR3 runs 12 residues. The V and J ends lost 5 bases and 7 bases respectively, with 12 bases between them. General study points: The abundant beta clonotypes from cord blood had fewer insertions, and memory repertoires had none of this. Beta out-of-frame sequences showed weaker excess twin sharing.

A single record per CDR3 protein comes from TCRdb applying MiXCR to the 5' RACE reads. Among about 730,000 distinct CDR3 sequences listed, 20% to 25% were seen once. In addition, the sample was reused for a study of T cells expressing NK-cell markers. That study adds: In several experiments, sorting was confined to alpha-beta TCR T cells through use of an anti-gamma-delta TCR antibody. Dominant NKG2C+ clonotypes accounted for roughly 1.0-8% of CD8+ T cells in a handful of donors.

The TCR originated in a young woman in good health. The J gene is TRBJ2-7, the V gene TRBV12-3 or TRBV12-4; D may be TRBD2 (6 bases). Source material: PBMCs. CDR3 in DNA: TGTGCCAGCAGTCATGGGGGGAGTGAGCAGTACTTC. Translated: CASSHGGSEQYF.